This T cell receptor (beta chain) appears in the sequencing data of a study of cytomegalovirus exposure and HLA in healthy donors. About the study: About 85 million unique TCR sequences came from HLA-typed donors in an early release. The study placed around 80% of its 398 genotyped donors in the Caucasian-associated ancestry cluster. Study-wide points: A later analysis found common viral pathogens apparently linked to several of the most significant clusters. Near-uniform donor sequencing depth was presumed by presence/absence analyses.

The germline V and J ends were trimmed by 2 bases and 0 bases, with 8 bases remaining between them. There are 14 residues in the CDR3. Germline CDR1 reads SGHNT; CDR2 reads YYREEE (reference sequence). This clone was seen more than once but under ten times. As yet, its antigen is unknown. The primer mix had 60 Vbeta and 13 Jbeta primers. The repertoire was sequenced with immunoSEQ multiplex PCR; TCRdb's copy has only in-frame clones and lacks some. Of approximately 170,000 clones in the sample, around 80% were seen once. The rearrangement joins TRBV5-4 to TRBJ1-2; maybe TRBD1 (6 bases). Sequenced input: PBMCs. The clonotype comes from a woman in her forties in good health and CMV-seropositive. CDR3 loop: CASSLGGANYGYTF. Here the CDR3 DNA reads TGTGCCAGCAGCTTAGGGGGAGCTAACTATGGCTACACCTTC.